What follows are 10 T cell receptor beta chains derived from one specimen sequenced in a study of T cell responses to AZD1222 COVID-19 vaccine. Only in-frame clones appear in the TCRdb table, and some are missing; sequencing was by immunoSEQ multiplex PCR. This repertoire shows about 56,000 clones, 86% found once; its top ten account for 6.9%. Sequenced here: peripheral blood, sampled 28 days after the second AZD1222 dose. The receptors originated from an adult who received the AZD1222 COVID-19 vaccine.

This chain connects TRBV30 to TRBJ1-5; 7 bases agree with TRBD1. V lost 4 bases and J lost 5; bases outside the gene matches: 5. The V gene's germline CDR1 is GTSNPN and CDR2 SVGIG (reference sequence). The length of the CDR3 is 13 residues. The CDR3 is CAWNRDRDQPQHF. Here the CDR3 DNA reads TGTGCCTGGAACCGGGACAGAGATCAGCCCCAGCATTTT.

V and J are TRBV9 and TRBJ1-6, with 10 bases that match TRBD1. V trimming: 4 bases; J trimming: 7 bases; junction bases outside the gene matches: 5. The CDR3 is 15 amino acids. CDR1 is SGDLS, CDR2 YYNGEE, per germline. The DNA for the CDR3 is TGTGCCAGCAGCCCCCGGGACAGGGGAAATTCACCCCTCCACTTT. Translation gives CASSPRDRGNSPLHF.

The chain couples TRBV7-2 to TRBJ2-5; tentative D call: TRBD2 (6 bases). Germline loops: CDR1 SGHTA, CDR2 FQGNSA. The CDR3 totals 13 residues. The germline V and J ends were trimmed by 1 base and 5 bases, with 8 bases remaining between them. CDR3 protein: CASSLGGRETQYF. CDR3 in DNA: TGTGCCAGCAGCTTAGGGGGGAGGGAGACCCAGTACTTC.

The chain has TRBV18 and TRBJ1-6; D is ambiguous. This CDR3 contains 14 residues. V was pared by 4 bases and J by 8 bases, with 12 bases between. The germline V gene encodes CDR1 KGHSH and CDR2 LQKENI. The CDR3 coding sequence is TGTGCCAGCTCACGGTCCGATCGTGATTCACCCCTCCACTTT. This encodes CASSRSDRDSPLHF.

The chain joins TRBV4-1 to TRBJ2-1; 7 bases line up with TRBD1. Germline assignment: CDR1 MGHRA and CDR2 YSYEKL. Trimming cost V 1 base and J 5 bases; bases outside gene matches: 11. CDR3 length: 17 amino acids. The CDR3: CASSQGILGGRHNEQFF. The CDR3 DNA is TGCGCCAGCAGCCAAGGGATTCTAGGGGGCCGCCACAATGAGCAGTTCTTC.

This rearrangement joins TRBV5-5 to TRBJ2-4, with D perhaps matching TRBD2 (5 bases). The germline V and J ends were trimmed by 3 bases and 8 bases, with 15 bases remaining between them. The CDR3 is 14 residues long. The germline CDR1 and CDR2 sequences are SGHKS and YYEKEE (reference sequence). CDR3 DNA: TGTGCCAGCAGCTCCTCCGGAGGTCGTCACATTCAGTACTTC. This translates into CASSSSGGRHIQYF.

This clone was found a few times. CDR3 residues: CASSLLGRNQPQHF. CDR3 nucleotide sequence: TGTGCCAGCAGTTTATTGGGCCGGAATCAGCCCCAGCATTTT. V usage is TRBV28 and J usage is TRBJ1-5; D call uncertain. CDR1 is MDHEN and CDR2 is SYDVKM in the germline V gene. V gave up 1 base and J gave up 4 bases, with 8 bases separating them. The CDR3 is 14 residues long.

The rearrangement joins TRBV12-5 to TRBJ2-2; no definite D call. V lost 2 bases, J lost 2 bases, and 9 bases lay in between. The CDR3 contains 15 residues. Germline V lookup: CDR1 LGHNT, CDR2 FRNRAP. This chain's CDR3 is CASGLSSVNTGELFF. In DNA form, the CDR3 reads TGTGCTAGTGGTTTGAGCAGTGTAAACACCGGGGAGCTGTTTTTT.

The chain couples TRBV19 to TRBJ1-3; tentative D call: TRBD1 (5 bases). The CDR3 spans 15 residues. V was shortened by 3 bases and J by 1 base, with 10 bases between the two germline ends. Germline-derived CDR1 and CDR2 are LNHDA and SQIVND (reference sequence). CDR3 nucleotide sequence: TGTGCCAGTAGTATGGGGGACGGGTCTGGAAACACCATATATTTT. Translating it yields CASSMGDGSGNTIYF.

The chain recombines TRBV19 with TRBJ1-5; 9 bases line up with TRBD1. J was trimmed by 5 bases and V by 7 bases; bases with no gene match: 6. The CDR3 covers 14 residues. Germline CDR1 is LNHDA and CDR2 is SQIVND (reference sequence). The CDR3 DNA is TGTGCCAGTAATTGGGGGGACAGGGATCAGCCCCAGCATTTT. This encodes CASNWGDRDQPQHF.